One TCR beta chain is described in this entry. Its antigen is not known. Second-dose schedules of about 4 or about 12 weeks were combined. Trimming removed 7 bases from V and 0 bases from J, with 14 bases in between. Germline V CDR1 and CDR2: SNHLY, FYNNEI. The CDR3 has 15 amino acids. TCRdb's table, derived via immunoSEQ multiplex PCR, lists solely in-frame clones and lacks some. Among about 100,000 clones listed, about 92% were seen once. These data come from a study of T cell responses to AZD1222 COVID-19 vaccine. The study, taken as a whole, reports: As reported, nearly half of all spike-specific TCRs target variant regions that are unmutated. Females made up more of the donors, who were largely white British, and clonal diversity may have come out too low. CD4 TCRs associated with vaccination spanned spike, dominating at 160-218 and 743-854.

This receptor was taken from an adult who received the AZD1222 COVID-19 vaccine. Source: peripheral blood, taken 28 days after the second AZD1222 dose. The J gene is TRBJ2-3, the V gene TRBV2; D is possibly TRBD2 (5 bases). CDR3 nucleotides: TGTGCCAGCAAGGCTCGGACGGGAAGCACAGATACGCAGTATTTT. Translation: CASKARTGSTDTQYF.